These 3 T cell receptor beta chains originate from one sample sequenced in a study of cytomegalovirus exposure and HLA in healthy donors. In the PCR, 60 Vbeta and 13 Jbeta primers were used. Libraries were prepared by immunoSEQ multiplex PCR; TCRdb keeps only in-frame clonotypes and omits some of them. The sample holds some 100,000 clones, 81% seen once. The sequenced sample consisted of PBMCs. These receptors were obtained from a woman aged 25 to 45 in good health and CMV-seronegative.

The chain recombines TRBV18 with TRBJ2-7, with D possibly being TRBD2 (6 bases). CDR1 is KGHSH, CDR2 LQKENI, per germline. The CDR3 covers 15 residues. V was clipped by 1 base and J by 4 bases, with 14 bases between them. The DNA of the CDR3 is TGTGCCAGCTCACCACGACTAGTTGTCGGTTACGAGCAGTACTTC. Translating it yields CASSPRLVVGYEQYF.

J is TRBJ2-1 and V is TRBV7-2, with 9 bases fitting TRBD2. The CDR3 is made up of 14 amino acids. Looked up from germline, CDR1 is SGHTA and CDR2 is FQGNSA. After removal of 5 bases from V and 4 bases from J, the junction contained 3 bases not matched to a gene. CDR3 sequence: CASSVSGGYNEQFF. CDR3 nucleotides: TGTGCCAGCAGCGTTAGCGGGGGATACAATGAGCAGTTCTTC.

V usage is TRBV27 and J usage is TRBJ2-1; D possibly corresponds to TRBD2 (7 bases). V lost 3 bases and J 6 bases, leaving 21 bases between the germline ends. This CDR3 comprises 17 residues. The germline CDR1 and CDR2 sequences are MNHEY and SMNVEV (reference sequence). The CDR3 DNA is TGTGCCAGCAGTTTCGGGGGCGCGGGAGTAAAGGGCAATGAGCAGTTCTTC. Translated: CASSFGGAGVKGNEQFF.